The present entry profiles one T cell receptor beta chain with its context. Its antigen remains unknown. Germline V gene data show CDR1 as SGHAT and CDR2 as FQNNGV. The V end was cut by 1 base, the J end by 4 bases, with 12 bases between. The CDR3 loop spans 15 amino acids. This entry is derived from a study of T cells in localized non-small cell lung cancer. Findings and caveats of the study: Higher blood T cell density tracked longer overall survival.

Using immunoSEQ multiplex PCR, the repertoire was profiled, and TCRdb retains in-frame clones only, with some absent. The table records about 62,000 clones, roughly 79% of them present only once. The specimen was PBMCs, collected before any cancer treatment. The clonotype originates from a man aged 35 to 69 with stage II lung adenocarcinoma. This chain joins TRBV11-2 and TRBJ2-3; tentative D call: TRBD2 (6 bases). The CDR3 is CASSLAGVQADTQYF. The CDR3 DNA reads as TGTGCCAGCAGCTTAGCGGGAGTTCAAGCAGATACGCAGTATTTT.